This entry describes one T cell receptor beta chain. These data come from a study of CD8+ T cells in alopecia areata. Investigators isolated RNA and reverse transcribed it into cDNA to act as the sequencing template. Generated by immunoSEQ multiplex PCR, the TCRdb table keeps only in-frame clones and is missing some. This table holds over 150,000 clones, almost 65% found once. Germline V gene lookup returns CDR1 MNHNS and CDR2 SASEGT. The CDR3 has 15 amino acids. Trimming pared 6 bases from V and 5 bases from J, leaving 19 bases between. Sequenced here: CD4+ T cells sorted from blood, sampled at week 0. This sequence originates from a human donor with alopecia areata. The rearrangement links TRBV6-1 to TRBJ2-5; perhaps TRBD2 as D (5 bases). The DNA of the CDR3 is TGTGCCAGCAGAATATGGGGAGTTTCTGGGGAGACCCAGTACTTC. As protein: CASRIWGVSGETQYF.